What follows are 7 T cell receptor beta chains derived from one specimen sequenced in a study of blood T cell repertoires in COVID-19. Data came from immunoSEQ multiplex PCR; TCRdb stores just in-frame clones and leaves some out. The table records 130,000 to 150,000 clones, around 81% of them present only once. The sequenced material came from peripheral blood. These receptors were collected from a human donor with acute or convalescent COVID-19. The donor label of this sample is uncertain.

The gene calls are TRBV13 and TRBJ2-7, with 7 bases that match TRBD1. CDR3 length: 15 residues. The V and J ends lost 4 bases and 0 bases, in that order; junction bases with no gene match: 6. Per the germline V gene, CDR1 is PRHDT and CDR2 is FYEKMQ (reference sequence). Here the CDR3 DNA reads TGTGCCAGCAGCTCCAGACAGGGCCTCTCCTACGAGCAGTACTTC. It yields the protein CASSSRQGLSYEQYF.

The chain carries TRBV7-6 and TRBJ1-2, with no clear D. The CDR3 has 12 amino acids. V was clipped by 5 bases and J by 2 bases, with 6 bases between them. Germline CDR1 SGHVS, CDR2 FNYEAQ. The CDR3 protein is CASSERNYGYTF. In DNA form, the CDR3 reads TGTGCCAGCAGCGAACGGAACTATGGCTACACCTTC.

The chain employs TRBV13 and TRBJ1-2; 7 positions match TRBD1. Trimming removed 5 bases from V and 3 bases from J; junction bases left unmatched: 9. Per the germline V gene, CDR1 is PRHDT and CDR2 is FYEKMQ (reference sequence). The CDR3 has 15 residues. Here the CDR3 reads CASSLRGRGDYGYTF. The CDR3, as DNA: TGTGCCAGCAGCCTAAGGGGCAGGGGGGACTATGGCTACACCTTC. The variable domain in full, with the rest retrieved from reference TRBV13 and TRBJ1-2, is AAGVIQSPRHLIKEKRETATLKCYPIPRHDTVYWYQQGPGQDPQFLISFYEKMQSDKGSIPDRFSAQQFSDYHSELNMSSLELGDSALYFCASSLRGRGDYGYTFGSGTRLTVV.

The J gene is TRBJ2-1, the V gene TRBV5-6; D remains ambiguous. Between the trimmed V and J ends, which lost 0 bases and 2 bases, there was a span of 9 bases. This CDR3 is 15 amino acids long. Germline V gene sequence: CDR1 SGHDT, CDR2 YYEEEE. This chain's CDR3 is CASSLENSAYNEQFF. In nucleotides, the CDR3 is TGTGCCAGCAGCTTGGAGAATTCAGCCTACAATGAGCAGTTCTTC.

The chain links TRBV5-6 to TRBJ1-1, with a tentative D call TRBD1 (5 bases). The CDR3 is made up of 13 amino acids. Germline CDR1 is SGHDT and CDR2 is YYEEEE. Trimming stripped 5 bases from V and 1 base from J, with 9 bases between. The CDR3 reads CASRSQGNTEAFF. The CDR3 nucleotides read TGTGCCAGCAGATCCCAGGGGAACACTGAAGCTTTCTTT.

This rearrangement joins TRBV10-3 to TRBJ1-2; 8 bases match TRBD1. CDR3 length equals 16 residues. After removal of 0 bases from V and 2 bases from J, the junction contained 5 bases not matched to a gene. The germline V gene encodes CDR1 ENHRY and CDR2 SYGVKD. Written as DNA, the CDR3 is TGTGCCATCAGTGAGTCCGGGACAGGCGGGAACTATGGCTACACCTTC. Its protein product is CAISESGTGGNYGYTF.

This chain uses TRBV5-5 with TRBJ2-7, with D unresolved. CDR1 is SGHKS and CDR2 is YYEKEE in the germline V gene (reference sequence). The CDR3 covers 11 residues. Trimming took 3 bases from V and 6 from J, leaving 7 bases between them. The CDR3, as DNA: TGTGCCAGCAGCTCCTTCGTCGAGCAGTACGTC. This encodes CASSSFVEQYV.